This entry lists 28 T cell receptor beta chains sequenced from one sample in a study of monozygotic twins with inflammatory bowel disease. TCRdb reprocessed the 5' RACE reads; each CDR3 protein has one entry and no DNA is given. The sample features about 380,000 distinct CDR3 sequences, with 2.6% in its top ten. Sequencing input: blood. The source of these receptors is a human donor with ulcerative colitis or Crohn's disease, or a healthy co-twin of an affected twin (not recorded which).

CDR3 protein: CATSDSPSQRTESSTGELFF. This chain connects TRBV24-1 to TRBJ2-2; TCRdb designates TRBD1, a call that cannot be tested without DNA. Germline lookup yields CDR1 KGHDR and CDR2 SFDVKD. The CDR3 sequence is 20 residues long.

The chain couples TRBV20-1 to TRBJ2-7; the D call from TCRdb, TRBD1, cannot be confirmed without DNA. The CDR3 covers 12 residues. In germline, CDR1 is DFQATT, CDR2 SNEGSKA (reference sequence). CDR3 loop: CSARLPGYEQYF.

The J gene is TRBJ2-1, the V gene TRBV7-7; TCRdb's D call, TRBD1, is unchecked because there is no DNA. The germline CDR1 and CDR2 sequences are SSHAT and FNYEAQ (reference sequence). The CDR3 loop spans 14 amino acids. The CDR3 reads CASSLATGSNEQFF.

V and J are TRBV20-1 and TRBJ2-1; the D call from TCRdb, TRBD2, cannot be confirmed without DNA. Germline CDR1 DFQATT, CDR2 SNEGSKA (reference sequence). The CDR3 is 17 amino acids. CDR3 sequence reads: CSARDQALAGGRDEQFF.

The chain is built from TRBV4-3 and TRBJ2-3. The CDR3 consists of 16 residues. The germline CDR1 and CDR2 sequences are LGHNA and YSLEER. CDR3 in amino acids: CASSQDKVGSTDTQYF.

This rearrangement joins TRBV7-9 to TRBJ1-1. This CDR3 comprises 15 residues. The germline gives CDR1 SEHNR, CDR2 FQNEAQ (reference sequence). The CDR3 region is CASSPVGVTNTEAFF.

J is TRBJ1-5 and V is TRBV10-3; TCRdb outputs TRBD1, but without DNA this stays unchecked. The V gene's germline CDR1 is ENHRY and CDR2 SYGVKD. CDR3 length: 15 residues. The CDR3 sequence: CAISENAGSNQPQHF.

J is TRBJ2-2 and V is TRBV5-5; the TCRdb D gene call, TRBD1, has no DNA to confirm it. CDR3 length: 16 amino acids. Looked up from germline, CDR1 is SGHKS and CDR2 is YYEKEE (reference sequence). CDR3 residues: CASSPWGTGDTGELFF.

The CDR3 loop reads CATSTEYNEQFF. This chain links TRBV24-1 with TRBJ2-1. There are 12 residues in the CDR3. Looked up from germline, CDR1 is KGHDR and CDR2 is SFDVKD.

The chain has TRBV7-3 and TRBJ2-3. The CDR3 length is 13 residues. Germline CDR1 and CDR2: SGHTA and FQGTGA. The CDR3 loop is CASSNDFTDTQYF.

The chain joins TRBV27 to TRBJ1-1; lacking DNA, the TRBD1 call made by TCRdb goes unchecked. CDR1 is MNHEY, CDR2 SMNVEV, per germline (reference sequence). This CDR3 region has 17 residues. The CDR3 protein is CASSLAAATTWVTEAFF.

The CDR3: CASSRDRGPAAEAFF. The rearrangement joins TRBV6-1 to TRBJ1-1; TCRdb reports TRBD1, a call that lacks DNA to check it against. The CDR3 contains 15 residues. Germline V lookup: CDR1 MNHNS, CDR2 SASEGT.

The chain uses TRBV29-1 and TRBJ2-3; TCRdb designates TRBD2, a call that cannot be tested without DNA. This CDR3 comprises 13 residues. From germline, CDR1 is SQVTM and CDR2 ANQGSEA. CDR3 sequence: CSTHRLGGDTQYF.

V is TRBV29-1 and J is TRBJ2-5; there is no DNA to check the TCRdb D call of TRBD2. The germline V gene has CDR1 SQVTM and CDR2 ANQGSEA. The CDR3 length is 16 residues. CDR3 in amino acids: CSVALGTSGGGETQYF.

The gene calls are TRBV5-4 and TRBJ2-5; the TCRdb call, TRBD1, lacks DNA for checking. This CDR3 region has 12 residues. Germline-derived CDR1 and CDR2 are SGHNT and YYREEE (reference sequence). CDR3 loop: CASSRDGLIQYF.

J is TRBJ1-1 and V is TRBV24-1. From germline, CDR1 is KGHDR and CDR2 SFDVKD. The CDR3 extends over 13 amino acids. The CDR3 sequence: CATRRKSNTEAFF.

The chain joins TRBV27 to TRBJ2-7; the D call of TRBD1 rests on TCRdb alone, since no DNA is present to check it. This CDR3 contains 14 residues. Germline values: CDR1 MNHEY, CDR2 SMNVEV (reference sequence). CDR3: CASSLGGQGYEQYF.

The rearrangement uses TRBV20-1 and TRBJ1-2; there is no DNA to check the TCRdb D call of TRBD1. This CDR3 has 16 amino acids. Germline V lookup: CDR1 DFQATT, CDR2 SNEGSKA (reference sequence). Here the CDR3 reads CSARPPTGGKMYGYTF.

The gene calls are TRBV7-2 and TRBJ1-1; TCRdb's D gene call, TRBD1, goes unchecked for lack of DNA. Germline V gives CDR1 SGHTA, CDR2 FQGNSA. This CDR3 spans 14 amino acids. CDR3 residues: CASATNRGGTEAFF.

This chain uses TRBV20-1 with TRBJ2-1; with no DNA, the TCRdb D assignment of TRBD2 cannot be verified. The CDR3 covers 15 residues. Germline V gene data show CDR1 as DFQATT and CDR2 as SNEGSKA (reference sequence). The CDR3 sequence: CSARDLAGGRDEQFF.

The chain joins TRBV7-3 to TRBJ1-1. The CDR3 is made up of 14 amino acids. Germline assignment: CDR1 SGHTA and CDR2 FQGTGA. The CDR3 loop is CASSFTRENTEAFF.

The chain joins TRBV6-1 to TRBJ1-6. The CDR3 loop spans 12 amino acids. Germline loops: CDR1 MNHNS, CDR2 SASEGT. CDR3 amino acids: CASGSYNSPLHF.

This chain uses TRBV7-2 with TRBJ1-6; TCRdb reports TRBD1, a call that lacks DNA to check it against. Germline V gene data show CDR1 as SGHTA and CDR2 as FQGNSA. The CDR3 is 13 residues long. The CDR3 loop reads CASRRTGQTPLHF. Drawing the rest from reference TRBV7-2 and TRBJ1-6, the complete variable domain is GAGVSQSPSNKVTEKGKDVELRCDPISGHTALYWYRQSLGQGLEFLIYFQGNSAPDKSGLPSDRFSAERTGGSVSTLTIQRTQQEDSAVYLCASRRTGQTPLHFGNGTRLTVT.

The chain has TRBV5-1 and TRBJ2-5; as DNA is missing, the TRBD1 call by TCRdb cannot be tested. CDR1 and CDR2 (germline): SGHRS, YFSETQ. The CDR3 spans 16 residues. CDR3: CASSLAGGPIRETQYF.

The chain uses TRBV9 and TRBJ1-2; TCRdb names TRBD1, which stays unverified in the absence of DNA. Germline CDR1 and CDR2: SGDLS and YYNGEE. This CDR3 comprises 16 residues. The CDR3 protein is CASSPSGQGSYYGYTF.

The rearrangement uses TRBV4-3 and TRBJ2-7. The germline V gene has CDR1 LGHNA and CDR2 YSLEER. This CDR3 is built from 14 residues. The CDR3 region is CASSQRTAAYEQYF.

This chain connects TRBV6-2 or TRBV6-3 to TRBJ2-4; no DNA is available, so the TRBD2 call from TCRdb remains unchecked. CDR1 and CDR2 (germline): MNHEY, SVGEGT. This CDR3 comprises 19 residues. The CDR3 spells CASGGAGGPVFRAKNIQYF.

The genes are TRBV30 and TRBJ2-3. Germline V lookup: CDR1 GTSNPN, CDR2 SVGIG (reference sequence). The CDR3 length is 12 residues. CDR3 in amino acids: CAWSGVTDTQYF.